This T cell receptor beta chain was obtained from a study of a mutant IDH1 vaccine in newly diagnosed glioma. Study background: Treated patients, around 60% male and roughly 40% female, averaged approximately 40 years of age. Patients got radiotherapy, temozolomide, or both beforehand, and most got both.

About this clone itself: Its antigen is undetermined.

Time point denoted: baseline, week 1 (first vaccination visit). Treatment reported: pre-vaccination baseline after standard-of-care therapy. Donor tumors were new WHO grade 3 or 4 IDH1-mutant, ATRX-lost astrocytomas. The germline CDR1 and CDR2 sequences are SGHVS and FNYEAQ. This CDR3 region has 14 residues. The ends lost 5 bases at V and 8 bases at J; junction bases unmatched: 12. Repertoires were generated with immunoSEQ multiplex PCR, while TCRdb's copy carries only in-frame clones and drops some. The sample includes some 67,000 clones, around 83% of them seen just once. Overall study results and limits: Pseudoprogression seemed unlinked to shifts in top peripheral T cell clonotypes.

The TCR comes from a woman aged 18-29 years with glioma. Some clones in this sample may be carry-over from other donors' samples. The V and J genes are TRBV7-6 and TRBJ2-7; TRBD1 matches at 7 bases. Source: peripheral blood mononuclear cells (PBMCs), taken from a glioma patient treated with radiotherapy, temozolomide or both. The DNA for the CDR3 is TGTGCCAGCAGCCCGCTGGGACAGCACGGGCAGCAGTACTTC. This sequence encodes CASSPLGQHGQQYF.